The clone carrying this TCR beta chain was observed a handful of times. The antigen remains unidentified. Trimming took 4 bases from V and 8 from J, leaving 20 bases between them. This CDR3 region has 15 residues. The germline V gene has CDR1 SNHLY and CDR2 FYNNEI. The data were taken from a study of beta chain features in type 1 diabetes. Study results and limitations: Cells carrying high TCR expression could end up over-represented when cDNA is sequenced. In every one of the four CD4+ subsets, TCRB CDR3s were moderately but significantly shorter in Type 1 diabetes patients.

TCRB transcripts that were expressed got sequenced, as all of the isolated RNA had been reverse transcribed. Assay used: immunoSEQ multiplex PCR; TCRdb lists only in-frame clones, some missing. The sample holds more than 300,000 clones, roughly 12% seen once. V is TRBV2 and J is TRBJ1-2; D may be TRBD1 (5 bases). The TCR sequence derives from a woman aged 18-29 years with type 1 diabetes. Specimen: naive CD4+ T cells from blood. The CDR3 is CASSVWQGLGKGYTF. The CDR3 DNA is TGTGCCAGCAGTGTGTGGCAGGGACTGGGGAAGGGCTACACCTTC. Full variable domain (rest looked up from reference TRBV2 and TRBJ1-2): EPEVTQTPSHQVTQMGQEVILRCVPISNHLYFYWYRQILGQKVEFLVSFYNNEISEKSEIFDDQFSVERPDGSNFTLKIRSTKLEDSAMYFCASSVWQGLGKGYTFGSGTRLTVV.